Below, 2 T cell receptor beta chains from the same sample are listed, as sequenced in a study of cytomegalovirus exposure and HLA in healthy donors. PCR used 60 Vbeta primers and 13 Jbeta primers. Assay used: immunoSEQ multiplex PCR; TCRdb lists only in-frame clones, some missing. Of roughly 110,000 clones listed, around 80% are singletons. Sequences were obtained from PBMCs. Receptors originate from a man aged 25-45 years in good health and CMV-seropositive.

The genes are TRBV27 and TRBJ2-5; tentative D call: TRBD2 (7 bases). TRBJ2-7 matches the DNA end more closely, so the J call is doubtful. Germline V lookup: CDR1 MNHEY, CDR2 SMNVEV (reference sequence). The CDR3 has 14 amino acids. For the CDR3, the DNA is TGTGCCAGCAGCCCGGGGGGCAGGGCTGGCGAGCAGTACTTC. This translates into CASSPGGRAGEQYF.

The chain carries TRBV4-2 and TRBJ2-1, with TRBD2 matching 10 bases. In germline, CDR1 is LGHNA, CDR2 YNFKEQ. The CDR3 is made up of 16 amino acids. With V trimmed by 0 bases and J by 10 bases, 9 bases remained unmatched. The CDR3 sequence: CASSQDRAGGPQEQFF. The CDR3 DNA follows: TGTGCCAGCAGCCAAGATAGAGCGGGAGGGCCTCAAGAGCAGTTCTTC.